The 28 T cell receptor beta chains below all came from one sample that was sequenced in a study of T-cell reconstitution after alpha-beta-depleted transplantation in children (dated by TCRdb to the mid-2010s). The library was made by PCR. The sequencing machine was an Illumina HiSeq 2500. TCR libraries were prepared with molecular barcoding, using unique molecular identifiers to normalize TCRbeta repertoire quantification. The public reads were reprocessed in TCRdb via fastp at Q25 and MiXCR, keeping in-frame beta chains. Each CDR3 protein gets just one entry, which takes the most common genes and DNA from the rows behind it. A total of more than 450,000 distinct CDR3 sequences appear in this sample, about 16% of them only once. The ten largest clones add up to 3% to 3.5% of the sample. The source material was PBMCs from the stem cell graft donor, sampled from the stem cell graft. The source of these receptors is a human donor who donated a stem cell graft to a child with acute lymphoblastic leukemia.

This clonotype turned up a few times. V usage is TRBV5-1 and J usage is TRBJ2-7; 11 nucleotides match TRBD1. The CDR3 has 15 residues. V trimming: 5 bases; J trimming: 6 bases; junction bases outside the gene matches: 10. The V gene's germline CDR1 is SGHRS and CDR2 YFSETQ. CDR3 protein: CASSAGTGGFIEQYF. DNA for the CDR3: TGCGCCAGCAGTGCAGGGACAGGGGGTTTTATCGAGCAGTACTTC.

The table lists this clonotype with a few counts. CDR3 sequence: CSAADIAYEQYF. CDR3 nucleotides: TGCAGCGCCGCAGACATCGCCTACGAGCAGTACTTC. The V gene is TRBV29-1, the J gene TRBJ2-7; no firm D call. This CDR3 region has 12 residues. Germline V gene data show CDR1 as SQVTM and CDR2 as ANQGSEA. The V gene lost 7 bases and the J gene lost 2 bases, with 12 bases spanning the gap.

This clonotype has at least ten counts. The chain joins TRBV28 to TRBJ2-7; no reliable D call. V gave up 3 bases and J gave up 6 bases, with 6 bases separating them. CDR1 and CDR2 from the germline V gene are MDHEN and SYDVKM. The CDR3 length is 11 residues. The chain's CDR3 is CASSFRSEQYF. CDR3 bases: TGTGCCAGCAGTTTCCGGTCCGAGCAGTACTTC.

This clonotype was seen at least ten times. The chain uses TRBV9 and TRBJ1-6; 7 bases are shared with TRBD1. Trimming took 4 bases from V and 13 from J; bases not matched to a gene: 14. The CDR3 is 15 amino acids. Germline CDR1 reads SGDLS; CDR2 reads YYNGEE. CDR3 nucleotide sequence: TGTGCCAGCAGCTCGGACAGGACCACCTCTAATCCCCTCCACTTT. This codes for CASSSDRTTSNPLHF.

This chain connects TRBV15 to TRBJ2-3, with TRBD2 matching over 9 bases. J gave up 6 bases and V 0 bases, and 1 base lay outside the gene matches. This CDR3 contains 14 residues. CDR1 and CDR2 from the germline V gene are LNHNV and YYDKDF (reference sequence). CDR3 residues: CATSREGLADTQYF. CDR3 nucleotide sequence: TGTGCCACCAGCAGAGAAGGACTAGCGGATACGCAGTATTTT. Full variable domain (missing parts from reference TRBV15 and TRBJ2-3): DAMVIQNPRYQVTQFGKPVTLSCSQTLNHNVMYWYQQKSSQAPKLLFHYYDKDFNNEADTPDNFQSRRPNTSFCFLDIRSPGLGDTAMYLCATSREGLADTQYFGPGTRLTVL.

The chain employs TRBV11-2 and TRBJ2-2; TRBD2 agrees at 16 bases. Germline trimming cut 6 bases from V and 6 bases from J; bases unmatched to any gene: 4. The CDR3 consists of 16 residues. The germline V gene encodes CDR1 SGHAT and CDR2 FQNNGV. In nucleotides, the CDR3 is TGTGCCAGCAGTCCGGGACTAGCGGGAGGGCCCGGGGAGCTGTTTTTT. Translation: CASSPGLAGGPGELFF.

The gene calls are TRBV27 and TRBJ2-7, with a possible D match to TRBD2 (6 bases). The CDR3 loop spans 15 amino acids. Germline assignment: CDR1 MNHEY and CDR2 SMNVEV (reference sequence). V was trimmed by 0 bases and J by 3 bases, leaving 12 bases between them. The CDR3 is CASSLSFGTLYEQYF. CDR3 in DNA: TGTGCCAGCAGTTTATCGTTCGGGACTCTCTACGAGCAGTACTTC.

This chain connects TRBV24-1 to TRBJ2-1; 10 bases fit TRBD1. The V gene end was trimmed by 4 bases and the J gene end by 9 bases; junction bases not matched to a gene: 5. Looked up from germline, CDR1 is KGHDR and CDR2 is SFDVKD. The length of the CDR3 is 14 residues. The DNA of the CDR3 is TGTGCCACCAGTGAGACGGGACAGGGGACTGAGCAGTTCTTC. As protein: CATSETGQGTEQFF.

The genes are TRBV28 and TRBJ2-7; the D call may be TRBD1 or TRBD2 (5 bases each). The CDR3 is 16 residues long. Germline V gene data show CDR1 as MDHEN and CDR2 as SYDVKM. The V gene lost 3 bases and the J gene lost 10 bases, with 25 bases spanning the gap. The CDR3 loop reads CASSFGRWGYLPRQYF. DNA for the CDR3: TGTGCCAGCAGTTTTGGCCGCTGGGGGTACCTCCCGCGTCAGTACTTC.

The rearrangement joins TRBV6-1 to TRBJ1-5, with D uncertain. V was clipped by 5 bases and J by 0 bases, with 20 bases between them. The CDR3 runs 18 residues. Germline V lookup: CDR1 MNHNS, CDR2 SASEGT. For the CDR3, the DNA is TGTGCCAGCAGTACCCGGTCGGCAGCCATAGATAGCAATCAGCCCCAGCATTTT. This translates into CASSTRSAAIDSNQPQHF.

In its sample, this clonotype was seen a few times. CDR3 in DNA: TGTGCCAGCAGCTTCTACCGGGGGATCTTAAATGAGCAGTTCTTC. This sequence encodes CASSFYRGILNEQFF. The rearrangement joins TRBV11-2 to TRBJ2-1, with D possibly being TRBD2 (6 bases). Germline V lookup: CDR1 SGHAT, CDR2 FQNNGV. The CDR3 length is 15 residues. V was clipped by 3 bases and J by 7 bases, with 16 bases between them.

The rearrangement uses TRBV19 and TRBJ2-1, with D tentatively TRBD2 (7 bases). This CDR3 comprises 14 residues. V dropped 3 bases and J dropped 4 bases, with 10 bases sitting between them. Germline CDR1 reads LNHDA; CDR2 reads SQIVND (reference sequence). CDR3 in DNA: TGTGCCAGTAGTATGAGGGGGGGATACAATGAGCAGTTCTTC. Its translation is CASSMRGGYNEQFF.

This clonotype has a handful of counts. The CDR3: CASSYSNGGVAGHGGETQYF. DNA for the CDR3: TGTGCCAGCAGCTACTCCAACGGGGGTGTAGCGGGACACGGTGGGGAGACCCAGTACTTC. The chain carries TRBV7-3 and TRBJ2-5; 8 nucleotides align to TRBD2. With 4 bases clipped from V and 5 bases from J, the junction kept 24 bases outside the gene matches. The CDR3 has 20 amino acids. From germline, CDR1 is SGHTA and CDR2 FQGTGA.

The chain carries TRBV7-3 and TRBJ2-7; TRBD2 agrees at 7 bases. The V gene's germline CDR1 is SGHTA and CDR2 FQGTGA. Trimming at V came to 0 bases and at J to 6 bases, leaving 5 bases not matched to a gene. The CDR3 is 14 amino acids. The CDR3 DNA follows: TGTGCCAGCAGCTTAACTCCGACGGGGGGCGAGCAGTACTTC. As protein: CASSLTPTGGEQYF.

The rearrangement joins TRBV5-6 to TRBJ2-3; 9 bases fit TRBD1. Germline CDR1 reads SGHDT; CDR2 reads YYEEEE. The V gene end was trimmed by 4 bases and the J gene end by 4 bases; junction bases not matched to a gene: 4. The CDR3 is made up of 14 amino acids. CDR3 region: CASSPGQGPDTQYF. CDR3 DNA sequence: TGTGCCAGCAGCCCGGGACAGGGACCAGATACGCAGTATTTT.

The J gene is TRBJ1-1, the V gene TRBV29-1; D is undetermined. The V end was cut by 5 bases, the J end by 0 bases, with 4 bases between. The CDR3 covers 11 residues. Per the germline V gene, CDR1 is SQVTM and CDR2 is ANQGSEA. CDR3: CSVPMNTEAFF. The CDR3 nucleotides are TGCAGCGTTCCGATGAACACTGAAGCTTTCTTT. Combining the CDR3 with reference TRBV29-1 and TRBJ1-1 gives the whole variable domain SAVISQKPSRDICQRGTSLTIQCQVDSQVTMMFWYRQQPGQSLTLIATANQGSEATYESGFVIDKFPISRPNLTFSTLTVSNMSPEDSSIYLCSVPMNTEAFFGQGTRLTVV.

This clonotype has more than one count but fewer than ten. CDR3 in amino acids: CASGTLTTVNTEAFF. The CDR3 nucleotides read TGTGCCAGCGGAACTCTTACGACAGTGAACACTGAAGCTTTCTTT. This sequence joins TRBV7-9 and TRBJ1-1, with D possibly being TRBD1 (5 bases). The CDR3 contains 15 residues. Between the trimmed V and J ends, which lost 8 bases and 0 bases, there was a span of 16 bases. Germline CDR1 reads SEHNR; CDR2 reads FQNEAQ (reference sequence). The full variable domain, with the rest looked up from reference TRBV7-9 and TRBJ1-1, is DTGVSQNPRHKITKRGQNVTFRCDPISEHNRLYWYRQTLGQGPEFLTYFQNEAQLEKSRLLSDRFSAERPKGSFSTLEIQRTEQGDSAMYLCASGTLTTVNTEAFFGQGTRLTVV.

CDR3 sequence (DNA): TGCGCCAGCAGCTTTTCCCACGACAGGACCTACGAGCAGTACTTC. Residues: CASSFSHDRTYEQYF. The chain combines TRBV5-1 with TRBJ2-7; the D gene is possibly TRBD1 (6 bases). Germline-derived CDR1 and CDR2 are SGHRS and YFSETQ. The V gene lost 2 bases and the J gene lost 2 bases, with 14 bases spanning the gap. The CDR3 length is 15 residues.

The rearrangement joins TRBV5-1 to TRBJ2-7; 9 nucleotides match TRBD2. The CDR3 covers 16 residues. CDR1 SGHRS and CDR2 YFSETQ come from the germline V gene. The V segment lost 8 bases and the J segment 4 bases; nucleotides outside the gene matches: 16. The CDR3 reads CASMTGSGRTPYEQYF. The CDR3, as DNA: TGCGCCAGTATGACCGGCAGCGGGAGGACGCCTTACGAGCAGTACTTC.

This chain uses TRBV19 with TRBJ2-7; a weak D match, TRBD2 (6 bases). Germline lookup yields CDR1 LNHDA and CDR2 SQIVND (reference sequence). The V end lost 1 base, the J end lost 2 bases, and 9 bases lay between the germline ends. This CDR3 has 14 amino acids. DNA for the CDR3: TGTGCCAGTAGTATAGGCGGGACGGCCTACGAGCAGTACTTC. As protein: CASSIGGTAYEQYF. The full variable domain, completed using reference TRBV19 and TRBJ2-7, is DGGITQSPKYLFRKEGQNVTLSCEQNLNHDAMYWYRQDPGQGLRLIYYSQIVNDFQKGDIAEGYSVSREKKESFPLTVTSAQKNPTAFYLCASSIGGTAYEQYFGPGTRLTVT.

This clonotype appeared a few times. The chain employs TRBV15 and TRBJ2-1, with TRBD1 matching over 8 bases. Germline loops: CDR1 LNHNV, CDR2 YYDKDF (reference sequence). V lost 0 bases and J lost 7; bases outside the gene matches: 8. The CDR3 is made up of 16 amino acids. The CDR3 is CATSRDRAGGLNEQFF. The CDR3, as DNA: TGTGCCACCAGCAGAGACCGAGCAGGGGGCTTGAATGAGCAGTTCTTC.

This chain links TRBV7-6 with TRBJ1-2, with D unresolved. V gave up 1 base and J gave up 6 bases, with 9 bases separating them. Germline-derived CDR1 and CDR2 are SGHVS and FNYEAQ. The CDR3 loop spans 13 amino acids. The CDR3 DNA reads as TGTGCCAGCAGCTTAGGTCCAGGAGATGGCTACACCTTC. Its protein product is CASSLGPGDGYTF.

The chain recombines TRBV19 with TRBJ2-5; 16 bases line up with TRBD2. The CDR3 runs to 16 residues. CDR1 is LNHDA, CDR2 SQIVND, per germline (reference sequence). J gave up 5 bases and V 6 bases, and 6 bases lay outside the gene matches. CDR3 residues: CASRGLAGGPRETQYF. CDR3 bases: TGTGCCAGTAGGGGACTAGCGGGAGGGCCTCGGGAGACCCAGTACTTC. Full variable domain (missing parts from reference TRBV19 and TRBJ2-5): DGGITQSPKYLFRKEGQNVTLSCEQNLNHDAMYWYRQDPGQGLRLIYYSQIVNDFQKGDIAEGYSVSREKKESFPLTVTSAQKNPTAFYLCASRGLAGGPRETQYFGPGTRLLVL.

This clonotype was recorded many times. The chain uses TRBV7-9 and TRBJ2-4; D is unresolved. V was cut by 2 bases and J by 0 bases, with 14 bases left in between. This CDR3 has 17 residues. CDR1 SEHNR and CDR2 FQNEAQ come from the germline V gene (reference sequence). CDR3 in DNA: TGTGCCAGCAGCTTAATCGCGGACCCCCTAGCCAAAAACATTCAGTACTTC. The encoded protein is CASSLIADPLAKNIQYF. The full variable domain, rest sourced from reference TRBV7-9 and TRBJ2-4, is DTGVSQNPRHKITKRGQNVTFRCDPISEHNRLYWYRQTLGQGPEFLTYFQNEAQLEKSRLLSDRFSAERPKGSFSTLEIQRTEQGDSAMYLCASSLIADPLAKNIQYFGAGTRLSVL.

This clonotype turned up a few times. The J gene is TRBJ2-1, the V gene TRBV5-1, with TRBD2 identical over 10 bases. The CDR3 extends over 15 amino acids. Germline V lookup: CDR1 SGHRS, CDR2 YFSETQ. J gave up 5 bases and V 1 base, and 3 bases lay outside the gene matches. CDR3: CASSLLAGDDNEQFF. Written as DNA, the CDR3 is TGCGCCAGCAGCTTGCTAGCGGGGGACGACAATGAGCAGTTCTTC.

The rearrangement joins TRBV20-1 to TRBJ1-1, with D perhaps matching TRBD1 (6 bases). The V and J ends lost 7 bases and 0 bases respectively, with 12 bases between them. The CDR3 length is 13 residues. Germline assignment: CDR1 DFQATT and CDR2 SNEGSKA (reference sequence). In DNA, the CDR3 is TGCAGTGGCGCGGGACATTTGAACACTGAAGCTTTCTTT. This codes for CSGAGHLNTEAFF.

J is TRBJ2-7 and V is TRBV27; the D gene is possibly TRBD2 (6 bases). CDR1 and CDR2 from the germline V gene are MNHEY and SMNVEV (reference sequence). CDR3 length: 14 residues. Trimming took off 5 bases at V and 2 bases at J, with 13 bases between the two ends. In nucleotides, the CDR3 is TGTGCCAGCAGTCCATCTAGCGCTCCCTACGAGCAGTACTTC. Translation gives CASSPSSAPYEQYF.

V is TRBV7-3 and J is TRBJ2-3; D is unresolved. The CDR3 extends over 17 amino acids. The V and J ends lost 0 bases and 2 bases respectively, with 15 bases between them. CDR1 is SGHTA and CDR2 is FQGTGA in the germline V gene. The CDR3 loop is CASSLTGSGGDTDTQYF. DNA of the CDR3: TGTGCCAGCAGCTTAACGGGCAGTGGCGGAGACACAGATACGCAGTATTTT. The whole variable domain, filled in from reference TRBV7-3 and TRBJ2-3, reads GAGVSQTPSNKVTEKGKYVELRCDPISGHTALYWYRQSLGQGPEFLIYFQGTGAADDSGLPNDRFFAVRPEGSVSTLKIQRTERGDSAVYLCASSLTGSGGDTDTQYFGPGTRLTVL.